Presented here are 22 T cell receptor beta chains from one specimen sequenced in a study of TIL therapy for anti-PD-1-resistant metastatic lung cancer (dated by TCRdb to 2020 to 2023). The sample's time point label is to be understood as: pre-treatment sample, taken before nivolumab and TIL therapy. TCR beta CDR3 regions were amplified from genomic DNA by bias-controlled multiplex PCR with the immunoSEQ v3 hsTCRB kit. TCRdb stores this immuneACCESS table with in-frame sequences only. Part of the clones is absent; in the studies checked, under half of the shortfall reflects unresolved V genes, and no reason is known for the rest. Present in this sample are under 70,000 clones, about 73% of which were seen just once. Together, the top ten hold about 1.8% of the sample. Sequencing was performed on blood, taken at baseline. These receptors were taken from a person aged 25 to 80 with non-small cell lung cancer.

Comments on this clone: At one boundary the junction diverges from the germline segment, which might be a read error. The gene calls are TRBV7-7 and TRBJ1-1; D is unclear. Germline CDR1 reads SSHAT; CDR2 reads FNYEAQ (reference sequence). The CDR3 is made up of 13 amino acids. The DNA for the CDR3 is TGTGCTAGCAGCTTCCAGTTGAACACTGAAGCTTTCTTT. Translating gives CASSFQLNTEAFF.

CDR3 sequence (DNA): TGTGCCAGCAGCGCCGGGACAGAGGTTTTCTTT. Encoded protein: CASSAGTEVFF. The J gene is TRBJ1-1, the V gene TRBV6-4; 7 nucleotides align to TRBD1. The V segment lost 6 bases and the J segment 13 bases; nucleotides outside the gene matches: 8. The CDR3 sequence is 11 residues long. The germline CDR1 and CDR2 sequences are MRHNA and SNTAGT.

The CDR3 loop is CASSPSQGSIYNSPLHF. DNA of the CDR3: TGTGCCAGCAGCCCAAGTCAAGGTTCTATCTATAATTCACCCCTCCACTTT. The chain employs TRBV9 and TRBJ1-6; D uncertain. Trimming left V 4 bases short and J 3 bases short, with 17 bases between. The CDR3 loop spans 17 amino acids. Germline CDR1 and CDR2: SGDLS and YYNGEE.

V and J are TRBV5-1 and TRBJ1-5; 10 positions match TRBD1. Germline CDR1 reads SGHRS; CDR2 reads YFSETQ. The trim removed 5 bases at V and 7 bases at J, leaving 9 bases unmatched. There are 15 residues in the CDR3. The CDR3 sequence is CASSPDGTGAQPQHF. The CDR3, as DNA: TGCGCCAGCAGTCCCGATGGGACAGGGGCCCAGCCCCAGCATTTT.

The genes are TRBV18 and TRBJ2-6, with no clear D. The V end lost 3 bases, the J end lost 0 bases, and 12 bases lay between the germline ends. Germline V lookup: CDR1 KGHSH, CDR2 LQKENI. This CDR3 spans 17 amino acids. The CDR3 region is CASSPLTFSSGANVLTF. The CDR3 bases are TGTGCCAGCTCACCGCTGACATTCTCCTCTGGGGCCAACGTCCTGACTTTC.

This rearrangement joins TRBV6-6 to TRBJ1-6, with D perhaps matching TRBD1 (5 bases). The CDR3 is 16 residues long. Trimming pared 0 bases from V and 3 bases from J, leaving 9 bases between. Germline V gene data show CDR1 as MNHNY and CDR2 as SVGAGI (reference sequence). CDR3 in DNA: TGTGCCAGCAGTTACTCGATTGGGGGCTATAATTCACCCCTCCACTTT. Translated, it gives CASSYSIGGYNSPLHF.

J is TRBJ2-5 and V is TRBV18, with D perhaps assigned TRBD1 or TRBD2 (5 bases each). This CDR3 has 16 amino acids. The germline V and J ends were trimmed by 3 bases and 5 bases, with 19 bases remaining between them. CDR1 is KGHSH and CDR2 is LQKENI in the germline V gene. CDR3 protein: CASSPTGPTEGETQYF. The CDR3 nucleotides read TGTGCCAGCTCACCGACGGGACCGACGGAAGGGGAGACCCAGTACTTC.

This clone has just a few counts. CDR3 DNA: TGTGCCAGCAGTGAAGTCGGGGCTGACACTGAAGCTTTCTTT. Protein product: CASSEVGADTEAFF. The V call is TRBV2, the J call TRBJ1-1, with D perhaps TRBD1 (5 bases). The CDR3 spans 14 residues. Between the trimmed V and J ends, which lost 1 base and 3 bases, there was a span of 9 bases. Per germline, CDR1 SNHLY and CDR2 FYNNEI.

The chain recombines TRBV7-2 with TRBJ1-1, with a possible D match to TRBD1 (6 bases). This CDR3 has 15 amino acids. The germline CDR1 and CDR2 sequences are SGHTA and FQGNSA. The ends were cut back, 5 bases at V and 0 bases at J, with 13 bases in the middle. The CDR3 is CASSARQAMNTEAFF. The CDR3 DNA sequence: TGTGCCAGCAGCGCCAGACAGGCGATGAACACTGAAGCTTTCTTT.

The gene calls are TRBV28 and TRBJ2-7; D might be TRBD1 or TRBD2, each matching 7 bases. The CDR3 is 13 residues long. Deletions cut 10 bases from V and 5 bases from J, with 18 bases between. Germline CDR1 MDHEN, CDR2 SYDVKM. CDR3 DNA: TGTGCCACAGGGGGAGGGGGCTTAGACGAGCAGTACTTC. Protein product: CATGGGGLDEQYF.

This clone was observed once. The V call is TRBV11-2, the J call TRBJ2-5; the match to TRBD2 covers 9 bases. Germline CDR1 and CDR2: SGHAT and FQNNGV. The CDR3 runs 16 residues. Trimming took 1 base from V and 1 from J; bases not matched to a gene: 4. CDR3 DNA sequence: TGTGCCAGCAGCTTAGGAGCGGGGGGCTTCCAAGAGACCCAGTACTTC. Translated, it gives CASSLGAGGFQETQYF. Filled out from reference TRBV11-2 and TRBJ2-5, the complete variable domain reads EAGVAQSPRYKIIEKRQSVAFWCNPISGHATLYWYQQILGQGPKLLIQFQNNGVVDDSQLPKDRFSAERLKGVDSTLKIQPAKLEDSAVYLCASSLGAGGFQETQYFGPGTRLLVL.

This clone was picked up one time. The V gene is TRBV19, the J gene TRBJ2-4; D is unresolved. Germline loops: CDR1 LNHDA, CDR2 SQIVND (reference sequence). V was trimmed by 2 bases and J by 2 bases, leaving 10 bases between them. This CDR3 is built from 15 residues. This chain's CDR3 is CASSINRQPKNIQYF. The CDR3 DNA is TGTGCCAGTAGTATAAATAGGCAGCCCAAAAACATTCAGTACTTC.

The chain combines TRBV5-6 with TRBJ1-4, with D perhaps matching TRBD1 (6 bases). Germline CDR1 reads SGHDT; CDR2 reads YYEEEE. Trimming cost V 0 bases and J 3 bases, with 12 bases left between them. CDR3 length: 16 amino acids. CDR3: CASSLDGGLANEKLFF. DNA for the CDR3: TGTGCCAGCAGCTTGGACGGGGGCTTAGCTAATGAAAAACTGTTTTTT.

The CDR3 region has the DNA TGTGCCAGCAGCCAAGGACCAAACGGGCAGGGGACCAGTCTCTTGTACTTC. It encodes CASSQGPNGQGTSLLYF. This sequence joins TRBV4-2 and TRBJ2-5; TRBD1 is a possible D gene (6 bases). The germline V and J ends were trimmed by 1 base and 13 bases, with 28 bases remaining between them. Germline CDR1 is LGHNA and CDR2 is YNFKEQ. The CDR3 is 17 residues long.

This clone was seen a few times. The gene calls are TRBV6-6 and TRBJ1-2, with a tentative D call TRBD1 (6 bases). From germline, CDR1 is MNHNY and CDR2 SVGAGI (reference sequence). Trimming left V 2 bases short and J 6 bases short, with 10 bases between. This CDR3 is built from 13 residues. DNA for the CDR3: TGTGCCAGCAGTTACCCGACAGGAGATGGCTACACCTTC. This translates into CASSYPTGDGYTF.

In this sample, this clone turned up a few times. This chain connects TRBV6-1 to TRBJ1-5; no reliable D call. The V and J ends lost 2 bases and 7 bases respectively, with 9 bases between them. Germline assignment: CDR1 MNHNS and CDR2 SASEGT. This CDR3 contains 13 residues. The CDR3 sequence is CASSEFHGQPQHF. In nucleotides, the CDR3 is TGTGCCAGCAGTGAATTTCACGGGCAGCCCCAGCATTTT.

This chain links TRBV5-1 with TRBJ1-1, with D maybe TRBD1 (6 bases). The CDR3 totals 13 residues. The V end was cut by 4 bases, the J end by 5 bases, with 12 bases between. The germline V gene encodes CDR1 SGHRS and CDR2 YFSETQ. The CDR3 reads CASSNKQGTEAFF. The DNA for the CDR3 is TGCGCCAGCAGCAATAAACAGGGAACTGAAGCTTTCTTT.

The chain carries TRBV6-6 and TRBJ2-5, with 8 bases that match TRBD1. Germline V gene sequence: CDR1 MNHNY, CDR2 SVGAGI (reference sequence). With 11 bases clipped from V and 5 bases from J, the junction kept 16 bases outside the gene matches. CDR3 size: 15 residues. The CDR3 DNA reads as TGTGCCGGCAATTCCGGACAGGGTCGTGTCGAGACCCAGTACTTC. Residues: CAGNSGQGRVETQYF.

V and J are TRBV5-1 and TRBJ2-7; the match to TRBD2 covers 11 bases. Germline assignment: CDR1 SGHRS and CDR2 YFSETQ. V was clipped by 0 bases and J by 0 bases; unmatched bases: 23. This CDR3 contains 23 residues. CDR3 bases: TGCGCCAGCAGCTTGGTTGACAGCGTGGCTGGCTTACTAGCGGGGGAATCCTCCTACGAGCAGTACTTC. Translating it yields CASSLVDSVAGLLAGESSYEQYF.

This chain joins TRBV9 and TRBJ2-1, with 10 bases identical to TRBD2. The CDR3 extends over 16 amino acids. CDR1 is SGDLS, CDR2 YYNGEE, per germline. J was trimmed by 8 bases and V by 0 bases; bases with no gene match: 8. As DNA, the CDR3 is TGTGCCAGCAGCGTAGTAAGCGGGGGGGCCAGGGATGAGCAGTTCTTC. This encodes CASSVVSGGARDEQFF.

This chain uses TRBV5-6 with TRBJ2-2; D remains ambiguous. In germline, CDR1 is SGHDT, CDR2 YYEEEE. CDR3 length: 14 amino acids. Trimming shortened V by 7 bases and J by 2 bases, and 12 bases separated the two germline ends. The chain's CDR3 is CASALRRNTGELFF. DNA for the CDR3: TGTGCCAGCGCTTTGAGAAGAAACACCGGGGAGCTGTTTTTT.

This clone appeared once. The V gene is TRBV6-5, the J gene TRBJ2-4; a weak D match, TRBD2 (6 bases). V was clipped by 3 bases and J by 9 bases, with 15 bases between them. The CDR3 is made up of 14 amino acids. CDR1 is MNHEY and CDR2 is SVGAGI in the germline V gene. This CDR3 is CASSYGGGVSIQYF. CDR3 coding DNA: TGTGCCAGCAGTTATGGCGGAGGGGTGAGCATTCAGTACTTC.